This T cell receptor (beta chain) originates from a study of shared clonotypes between healthy human individuals. Sorted-subset replicate PCRs used 150 to 200 ng DNA, 30,000 or so T cell genomes. Profiling relied on immunoSEQ multiplex PCR, and the TCRdb table lists in-frame clones only, not all of them. This repertoire shows 850,000 to 1,200,000 clones, 70% to 80% found once; its top ten account for approximately 1.5%. This clone was seen once. Trimming removed 6 bases at V and 4 bases at J, with 19 bases between. Per the germline V gene, CDR1 is SGHAT and CDR2 is FQNNGV. The CDR3 contains 16 residues.

Source material: memory CD4+ T cells sorted from blood. Stated subset: CD45RA-negative fraction. The V gene is TRBV11-2, the J gene TRBJ2-1, with D tentatively TRBD1 or TRBD2 (6 bases each). The receptor was isolated from a man aged 18 to 35 in good health. As DNA, the CDR3 is TGTGCCAGCAGTTTGACAGGCCCGGCGGGGTACAATGAGCAGTTCTTC. It is translated as CASSLTGPAGYNEQFF.